The rows below give T cell receptor beta chains drawn from one sample of a study of shared clonotypes between healthy human individuals. The assay was immunoSEQ multiplex PCR, and TCRdb's table has in-frame clones only and misses some. The profile covers some 1.1 million clones, with 70% to 85% appearing a single time and almost 0.9% taken by the ten largest. The sequenced material came from memory CD4+ T cells from PBMCs. All receptors derive from a man aged 18 to 35 in good health. Some clones in this sample may be carry-over from other donors' samples. CDR3s include the opening cysteine and the closing phenylalanine or tryptophan. A D gene is named only where the DNA matches it firmly. Expanded clones get a size class; other rows say once, few or many, or leave the size out.

clone_size: .
j_call: TRBJ1-5
d_call: TRBD1
v_call: TRBV6-1
cdr3_nt: TGTGCCAGCGCAGCCGGACAGGCGGACAATCAGCCCCAGCATTTT
cdr3_aa: CASAAGQADNQPQHF

clone_size: .
j_call: TRBJ1-2
d_call: .
v_call: TRBV27
cdr3_nt: TGTGCCAGCAGTTTAATTTCTGGTACCTTTGGCGGCTACACCTTC
cdr3_aa: CASSLISGTFGGYTF

clone_size: .
j_call: TRBJ2-7
d_call: TRBD2
v_call: TRBV5-1
cdr3_nt: TGCGCCAGCAGCCCCCCGGGGAAGCGGGATACCTACGAGCAGTACTTC
cdr3_aa: CASSPPGKRDTYEQYF

clone_size: .
j_call: TRBJ1-2
d_call: .
v_call: TRBV28
cdr3_nt: TGTGCCAGCAGTTCACCAGGGAGGAGCGATGGCTACACCTTC
cdr3_aa: CASSSPGRSDGYTF

clone_size: few
j_call: TRBJ2-5
d_call: TRBD1
v_call: TRBV7-9
cdr3_nt: TGTGCCAGCAGCCCCTCCGGGACAGGGGGCAAGGAGACCCAGTACTTC
cdr3_aa: CASSPSGTGGKETQYF

clone_size: .
j_call: TRBJ1-5
d_call: .
v_call: TRBV28
cdr3_nt: TGTGCCAGCAGTCCTGGGGCCGATCAGCCCCAGCATTTT
cdr3_aa: CASSPGADQPQHF

clone_size: .
j_call: TRBJ2-5
d_call: .
v_call: TRBV7-3
cdr3_nt: TGTGCCAGCAGTTTACTCGGGGAGACCCAGTACTTC
cdr3_aa: CASSLLGETQYF

clone_size: .
j_call: TRBJ1-5
d_call: TRBD1
v_call: TRBV19
cdr3_nt: TGTGCCAGTAGTGTCCTACAGGGGCTCAGCAATCAGCCCCAGCATTTT
cdr3_aa: CASSVLQGLSNQPQHF

clone_size: many
j_call: TRBJ2-2
d_call: .
v_call: TRBV7-9
cdr3_nt: TGTGCCAGCAGCTTGGATCCATGGCGATCTTTTAACGCCGGGGAGCTGTTTTTT
cdr3_aa: CASSLDPWRSFNAGELFF

clone_size: .
j_call: TRBJ2-7
d_call: TRBD2
v_call: TRBV6-5
cdr3_nt: TGTGCCAGCAGTTACTCCCGGGCGGGGGAGGCCGTGTACTTC
cdr3_aa: CASSYSRAGEAVYF

clone_size: .
j_call: TRBJ2-7
d_call: .
v_call: TRBV6-1
cdr3_nt: TGTGCCAGCAGCGTGGACCGATCCGCGGAGCAGTACTTC
cdr3_aa: CASSVDRSAEQYF

clone_size: .
j_call: TRBJ1-1
d_call: TRBD1
v_call: TRBV29-1
cdr3_nt: TGCAGCGCCCGGACAGGGGCTGAAGCTTTCTTT
cdr3_aa: CSARTGAEAFF

clone_size: .
j_call: TRBJ2-1
d_call: .
v_call: TRBV7-2
cdr3_nt: TGTGCCAGCAGCCCGGAGGTAGGCTCCTACAATGAGCAGTTCTTC
cdr3_aa: CASSPEVGSYNEQFF

clone_size: .
j_call: TRBJ2-7
d_call: TRBD2
v_call: TRBV7-3
cdr3_nt: TGTGCCAGCAGCCCCACCGGCAGCGGGAGCTGGCTCGAGCAGTACTTC
cdr3_aa: CASSPTGSGSWLEQYF

clone_size: .
j_call: TRBJ1-5
d_call: TRBD1
v_call: TRBV18
cdr3_nt: TGTGCCAGCTCCCCAGGGACAGGGGGCGGCAATCAGCCCCAGCATTTT
cdr3_aa: CASSPGTGGGNQPQHF

clone_size: .
j_call: TRBJ2-3
d_call: .
v_call: TRBV27
cdr3_nt: TGTGCCAGCAGTTCACGCACAGATACGCAGTATTTT
cdr3_aa: CASSSRTDTQYF

clone_size: .
j_call: TRBJ2-7
d_call: .
v_call: TRBV5-1
cdr3_nt: TGCGCCAGCAGTATCGGGGGGCTTTCGTGGCAGTACTTC
cdr3_aa: CASSIGGLSWQYF

clone_size: .
j_call: TRBJ2-1
d_call: .
v_call: TRBV18
cdr3_nt: TGTGCCAGCTCACCCCTTAGCGGACCTTACAATGAGCAGTTCTTC
cdr3_aa: CASSPLSGPYNEQFF

clone_size: few
j_call: TRBJ2-7
d_call: .
v_call: TRBV18
cdr3_nt: TGTGCCAGCTCACCGTCCACCGAGCAGTACTTC
cdr3_aa: CASSPSTEQYF

clone_size: few
j_call: TRBJ1-1
d_call: .
v_call: TRBV2
cdr3_nt: TGTGCCAGCAGATATGGGGGGGCTGAAGCTTTCTTT
cdr3_aa: CASRYGGAEAFF

clone_size: .
j_call: TRBJ1-2
d_call: TRBD1
v_call: TRBV27
cdr3_nt: TGTGCCAGCAGGGGGACAGGGTTGGGAGCTAACTATGGCTACACCTTC
cdr3_aa: CASRGTGLGANYGYTF

clone_size: .
j_call: TRBJ2-7
d_call: TRBD1
v_call: TRBV2
cdr3_nt: TGTGCCAGCAGATATGGGACAGGGATATGGGACGAGCAGTACTTC
cdr3_aa: CASRYGTGIWDEQYF

clone_size: .
j_call: TRBJ2-7
d_call: TRBD2
v_call: TRBV6-6
cdr3_nt: TGTGCCAGCAGTAACCACCGGGACTACTCCTACGAGCAGTACTTC
cdr3_aa: CASSNHRDYSYEQYF

clone_size: few
j_call: TRBJ2-1
d_call: .
v_call: TRBV4-2
cdr3_nt: TGTGCCAGCAGCCAAGAGGTTGGGGGACGGTCGGGGTACAATGAGCAGTTCTTC
cdr3_aa: CASSQEVGGRSGYNEQFF

clone_size: .
j_call: TRBJ1-1
d_call: .
v_call: TRBV19
cdr3_nt: TGTGCCAGTATGAACTTACCCATGAACACTGAAGCTTTCTTT
cdr3_aa: CASMNLPMNTEAFF

clone_size: .
j_call: TRBJ1-4
d_call: .
v_call: TRBV18
cdr3_nt: TGTGCCAGCTCACCCGCCGGGGCACGGGAAAAACTGTTTTTT
cdr3_aa: CASSPAGAREKLFF

clone_size: .
j_call: TRBJ1-2
d_call: .
v_call: TRBV7-2
cdr3_nt: TGTGCCAGCAGCACCCGACAGGCCCCGGGGGGCTACACCTTC
cdr3_aa: CASSTRQAPGGYTF

clone_size: once
j_call: TRBJ2-4
d_call: .
v_call: TRBV2
cdr3_nt: TGTGCCAGCAGTGACAGGGAGGAAAACATTCAGTACTTC
cdr3_aa: CASSDREENIQYF

clone_size: .
j_call: TRBJ2-7
d_call: .
v_call: TRBV2
cdr3_nt: TGTGCCAGCAGACCACAGGGCTACGAGCAGTACTTC
cdr3_aa: CASRPQGYEQYF

clone_size: .
j_call: TRBJ2-1
d_call: TRBD2
v_call: TRBV6-5
cdr3_nt: TGTGCCAGCAGCCCCGGGACTAGCGGGAGCAATGAGCAGTTCTTC
cdr3_aa: CASSPGTSGSNEQFF

clone_size: .
j_call: TRBJ1-5
d_call: .
v_call: TRBV15
cdr3_nt: TGTGCCACCAGCAGAGATCCCGATCAGCCCCAGCATTTT
cdr3_aa: CATSRDPDQPQHF

clone_size: .
j_call: TRBJ2-7
d_call: .
v_call: TRBV5-6
cdr3_nt: TGTGCCAGCAGCGCCGGACAACCTCCCCCCTACGAGCAGTACTTC
cdr3_aa: CASSAGQPPPYEQYF

clone_size: .
j_call: TRBJ2-2
d_call: TRBD2
v_call: TRBV28
cdr3_nt: TGTGCCAGCAGCCTAGCGGGAGCGAACACCGGGGAGCTGTTTTTT
cdr3_aa: CASSLAGANTGELFF

clone_size: .
j_call: TRBJ1-2
d_call: .
v_call: TRBV29-1
cdr3_nt: TGCAGCGTGGGTTCCGGGCCCCGGGGTGGCTACACCTTC
cdr3_aa: CSVGSGPRGGYTF

clone_size: .
j_call: TRBJ2-1
d_call: .
v_call: TRBV28
cdr3_nt: TGTGCCAGCAGTTTATCGGCAGGGGGGTCCTACAATGAGCAGTTCTTC
cdr3_aa: CASSLSAGGSYNEQFF

clone_size: .
j_call: TRBJ2-3
d_call: .
v_call: TRBV7-3
cdr3_nt: TGTGCCAGCAGCCTAACGGGGGCAGGAGATACGCAGTATTTT
cdr3_aa: CASSLTGAGDTQYF

clone_size: .
j_call: TRBJ2-3
d_call: TRBD1
v_call: TRBV5-1
cdr3_nt: TGCGCCAGCAGCTTGGTGGGACAGGGGTTGGTTACGCAGTATTTT
cdr3_aa: CASSLVGQGLVTQYF

clone_size: .
j_call: TRBJ2-1
d_call: .
v_call: TRBV2
cdr3_nt: TGTGCCAGCAAAGGGCTGGGGCCTACAATGGAGCAGTTCTTC
cdr3_aa: CASKGLGPTMEQFF

clone_size: .
j_call: TRBJ1-4
d_call: TRBD1
v_call: TRBV5-5
cdr3_nt: TGTGCCAGCAGCTTGGCCGGGACAGGGGACGAAAAACTGTTTTTT
cdr3_aa: CASSLAGTGDEKLFF

clone_size: many
j_call: TRBJ2-3
d_call: TRBD1
v_call: TRBV5-1
cdr3_nt: TGCGCCAGCAGCCACGGACAGGGCGCAGATACGCAGTATTTT
cdr3_aa: CASSHGQGADTQYF

clone_size: .
j_call: TRBJ2-3
d_call: TRBD2
v_call: TRBV5-4
cdr3_nt: TGTGCCAGCAGCTCCAGAACGGGAGGGACAGATACGCAGTATTTT
cdr3_aa: CASSSRTGGTDTQYF

clone_size: .
j_call: TRBJ1-4
d_call: .
v_call: TRBV15
cdr3_nt: TGTGCCACCAGTCGTACAGGGCAGGGTAATGAAAAACTGTTTTTT
cdr3_aa: CATSRTGQGNEKLFF

clone_size: .
j_call: TRBJ2-2
d_call: TRBD1
v_call: TRBV5-1
cdr3_nt: TGCGCCAGCAGCGGACAGGAAACCGGGGAGCTGTTTTTT
cdr3_aa: CASSGQETGELFF

clone_size: .
j_call: TRBJ1-4
d_call: TRBD1
v_call: TRBV28
cdr3_nt: TGTGCCAGCAGGCGTGCAGGGGGCTCTGCGACTAATGAAAAACTGTTTTTT
cdr3_aa: CASRRAGGSATNEKLFF

clone_size: .
j_call: TRBJ2-5
d_call: .
v_call: TRBV4-3
cdr3_nt: TGCGCCAGCAGCCAAGGGCGTGAGACCCAGTACTTC
cdr3_aa: CASSQGRETQYF

clone_size: few
j_call: TRBJ2-3
d_call: .
v_call: TRBV2
cdr3_nt: TGTGCCAGCAGTCCGCAAAAAACTAGCACAGATACGCAGTATTTT
cdr3_aa: CASSPQKTSTDTQYF